Listed below are T cell receptor beta chains from one sample, sequenced in a study of blood T cell repertoires in COVID-19. The assay was immunoSEQ multiplex PCR, and TCRdb's table has in-frame clones only and misses some. Among over 250,000 clones listed, about nine tenths were seen once. Input material: peripheral blood. These receptors were obtained from a man aged 45 to 65 with acute or convalescent COVID-19. The CDR3 runs from the conserved cysteine through the conserved F or W.

cdr3_aa,j_call,v_call
CASSIQYGYTF,TRBJ1-2,TRBV19
CASSPLTSPLAADTQYF,TRBJ2-3,TRBV6-2/TRBV6-3
CASSVSVEKLFF,TRBJ1-4,TRBV7-9
CASSQPGTSGGAMREQYF,TRBJ2-7,TRBV7-6
CASLPTVMNTEAFF,TRBJ1-1,TRBV2
CASGSRDSFTGELFF,TRBJ2-2,TRBV10-1
CSDRSGSGYTF,TRBJ1-2,TRBV29-1
CASSFQGGTNTGELFF,TRBJ2-2,TRBV2
CASSLTGGLEQYF,TRBJ2-7,TRBV5-4
CASGWGQTNQPQHF,TRBJ1-5,TRBV10-2
CAWSGTGDQPQHF,TRBJ1-5,TRBV30
CALESTVGVFANTEAFF,TRBJ1-1,TRBV30
CASSRDGTGASNQPQHF,TRBJ1-5,TRBV7-9
CSVEDWPSGDLEQFF,TRBJ2-1,TRBV29-1
CASSSRDSNTEAFF,TRBJ1-1,TRBV5-1
CASSWIGGGELFF,TRBJ2-2,TRBV27
CASSPDSYYGYTF,TRBJ1-2,TRBV12-3/TRBV12-4
CASSSQGASETQYF,TRBJ2-5,TRBV7-3
CASSHGPGQGGQPQHF,TRBJ1-5,TRBV3-1/TRBV3-2
CASSHRQGGVYGYTF,TRBJ1-2,TRBV4-2
CASSSTPGPQHF,TRBJ1-5,TRBV7-9
CASSLVSSGGVEQFF,TRBJ2-1,TRBV5-1
CASSQGWRGEFVGELFF,TRBJ2-2,TRBV3-1/TRBV3-2
CASSQSLRLSPEQFF,TRBJ2-1,TRBV3-1/TRBV3-2